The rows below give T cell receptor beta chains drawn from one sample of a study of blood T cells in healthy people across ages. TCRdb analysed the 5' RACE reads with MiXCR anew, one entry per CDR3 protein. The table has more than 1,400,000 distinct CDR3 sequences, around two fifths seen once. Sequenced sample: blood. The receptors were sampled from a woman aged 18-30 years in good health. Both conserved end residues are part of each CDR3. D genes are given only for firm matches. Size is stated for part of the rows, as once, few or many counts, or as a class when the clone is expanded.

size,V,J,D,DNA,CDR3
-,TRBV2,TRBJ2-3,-,TGTGCCAGCAAGAGGCAGGGTTTATCGACAGATACGCAGTATTTT,CASKRQGLSTDTQYF
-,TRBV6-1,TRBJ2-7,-,TGTGCCAGCAGTGGGTCGAGAAGTAATTGGCGCGAGCAGTACTTC,CASSGSRSNWREQYF
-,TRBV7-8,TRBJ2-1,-,TGTGCCAGCAGCTATGACCAGCACACATACAATGAGCAGTTCTTC,CASSYDQHTYNEQFF
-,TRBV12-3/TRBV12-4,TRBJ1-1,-,TGTGCCAGCAGGCCTTCCCTCGGGCCTCATGACACTGAAGCTTTCTTT,CASRPSLGPHDTEAFF
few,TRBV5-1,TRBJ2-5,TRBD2,TGCGCCAGCAGCTTCTCCCTAGCGGAACAAGAGACCCAGTACTTC,CASSFSLAEQETQYF
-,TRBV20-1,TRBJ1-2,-,TGCAGTGCTAGATCCCCAGGAGGCAGTCATGGCTACACCTTC,CSARSPGGSHGYTF
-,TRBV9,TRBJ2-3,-,TGTGCCAGCAGCCATAGGGGAGGCACAGATACGCAGTATTTT,CASSHRGGTDTQYF
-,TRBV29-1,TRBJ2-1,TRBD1,TGCAGCGTCGCACAGGGGGATGAGACCCAGTTCTTC,CSVAQGDETQFF
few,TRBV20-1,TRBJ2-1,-,TGCAGTGCTAGAGATGGTGAGGCTGTCGATGAGCAGTTCTTC,CSARDGEAVDEQFF
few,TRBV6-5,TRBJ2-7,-,TGTGCCAGCAACTCAGAGGGCCGATACTACGAGCAGTACTTC,CASNSEGRYYEQYF